This T cell receptor (beta chain) was sequenced in a study of cytomegalovirus exposure and HLA in healthy donors. All donors participated as healthy donors of bone marrow. PCR primers comprised 60 Vbeta and 13 Jbeta primers. This table comes from immunoSEQ multiplex PCR, and its TCRdb copy is limited to in-frame clones, with some not included. Among fewer than 150,000 clones, approximately 80% were seen once, and the ten largest hold less than 3%. Findings and caveats of the study: The classifier reportedly diagnosed cytomegalovirus status with high sensitivity and specificity. Donor immune exposure was known only as CMV serostatus. V- and J-gene trimming in TCR beta was tied to a missense DCLRE1C variant by an analysis performed later.

On this clone itself: The antigen is unknown.

This CDR3 has 15 residues. The V segment lost 4 bases and the J segment 7 bases; nucleotides outside the gene matches: 11. Germline V gene lookup returns CDR1 SGDLS and CDR2 YYNGEE. The V and J genes are TRBV9 and TRBJ2-1; 7 bases map to TRBD1. Sequenced material: PBMCs. The origin of this receptor is a woman aged 40 to 50 in good health and CMV-seropositive. CDR3 in amino acids: CASSTGATTGNEQFF. For the CDR3, the DNA is TGTGCCAGCAGCACAGGGGCTACGACAGGGAATGAGCAGTTCTTC.